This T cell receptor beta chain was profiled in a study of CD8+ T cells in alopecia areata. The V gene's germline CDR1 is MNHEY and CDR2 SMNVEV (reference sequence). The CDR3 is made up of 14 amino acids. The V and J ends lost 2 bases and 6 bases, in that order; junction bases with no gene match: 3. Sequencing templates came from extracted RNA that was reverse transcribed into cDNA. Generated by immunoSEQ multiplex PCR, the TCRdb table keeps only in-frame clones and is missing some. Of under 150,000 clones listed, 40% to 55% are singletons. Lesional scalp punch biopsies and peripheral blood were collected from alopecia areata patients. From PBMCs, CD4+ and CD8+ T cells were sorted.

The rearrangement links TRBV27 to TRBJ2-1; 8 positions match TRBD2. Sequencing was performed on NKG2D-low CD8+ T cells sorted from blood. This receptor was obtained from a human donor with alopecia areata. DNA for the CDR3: TGTGCCAGCAGTTTAGGACTAGCCGCCAATGAGCAGTTCTTC. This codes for CASSLGLAANEQFF.